The 28 T cell receptor beta chains below come from one sample, sequenced in a study of cytomegalovirus exposure and HLA in healthy donors. This PCR relied on a set of 60 Vbeta primers and 13 Jbeta primers. Sequencing was performed with immunoSEQ multiplex PCR; in TCRdb, only in-frame clones are kept and a portion is missing. The sample has fewer than 250,000 clones, about four fifths seen once. Sequenced material: PBMCs. These receptors all come from a woman in her 50s in good health and CMV-seropositive.

The chain couples TRBV12-5 to TRBJ2-7, with 7 bases lining up with TRBD1. Germline V gene data show CDR1 as LGHNT and CDR2 as FRNRAP. The CDR3 totals 13 residues. Trimming took 1 base from V and 5 from J; bases not matched to a gene: 2. The chain's CDR3 is CASGLATGDEQYF. In nucleotides, the CDR3 is TGTGCTAGTGGTTTGGCTACAGGGGACGAGCAGTACTTC.

The chain is built from TRBV18 and TRBJ2-7; D is possibly TRBD2 (5 bases). This CDR3 is 13 amino acids long. In germline, CDR1 is KGHSH, CDR2 LQKENI. The ends were cut back, 2 bases at V and 6 bases at J, with 11 bases in the middle. The CDR3 region is CASSPGSSLEQYF. As DNA, the CDR3 is TGTGCCAGCTCACCAGGGAGTTCCCTCGAGCAGTACTTC.

This chain joins TRBV19 and TRBJ2-3; D call uncertain. V gave up 3 bases and J gave up 4 bases, with 11 bases separating them. The CDR3 spans 14 residues. Germline V gene sequence: CDR1 LNHDA, CDR2 SQIVND (reference sequence). This CDR3 is CASSIQARADTQYF. In nucleotides, the CDR3 is TGTGCCAGTAGTATTCAGGCGCGCGCAGATACGCAGTATTTT.

This chain uses TRBV5-1 with TRBJ2-1; D is uncertain. The length of the CDR3 is 14 residues. Germline V lookup: CDR1 SGHRS, CDR2 YFSETQ. The ends were cut back, 4 bases at V and 6 bases at J, with 14 bases in the middle. CDR3 amino acids: CASSRDEVLNEQFF. The CDR3 DNA is TGCGCCAGCAGCCGCGACGAGGTCCTCAATGAGCAGTTCTTC.

The chain uses TRBV19 and TRBJ2-7; weak D call: TRBD2 (5 bases). Between the trimmed V and J ends, which lost 7 bases and 2 bases, there was a span of 18 bases. Germline CDR1 is LNHDA and CDR2 is SQIVND (reference sequence). The CDR3 extends over 15 amino acids. The chain's CDR3 is CASKLAGRGTYEQYF. Here the CDR3 DNA reads TGTGCCAGTAAACTTGCCGGCCGGGGTACCTACGAGCAGTACTTC.

The rearrangement links TRBV7-9 to TRBJ2-3; 7 bases match TRBD2. Unmatched junction bases numbered 9, after V lost 5 bases and J lost 1 base. The CDR3 has 16 amino acids. Looked up from germline, CDR1 is SEHNR and CDR2 is FQNEAQ (reference sequence). CDR3 sequence reads: CASSPFGGDGTDTQYF. The CDR3 nucleotides read TGTGCCAGCAGCCCTTTTGGGGGGGACGGCACAGATACGCAGTATTTT.

The V and J genes are TRBV27 and TRBJ2-2; 9 positions match TRBD1. This CDR3 is 21 amino acids long. The V and J ends lost 3 bases and 1 base, in that order; junction bases with no gene match: 18. Germline-derived CDR1 and CDR2 are MNHEY and SMNVEV (reference sequence). CDR3 coding DNA: TGTGCCAGCAGTTTCATAACCGGGACAGGGATTAGAGACCTGAACACCGGGGAGCTGTTTTTT. Translating it yields CASSFITGTGIRDLNTGELFF.

V gene TRBV5-4 combines with J gene TRBJ2-5; 8 nucleotides line up with TRBD2. Trimming took 3 bases from V and 7 from J; bases not matched to a gene: 17. The length of the CDR3 is 17 residues. Looked up from germline, CDR1 is SGHNT and CDR2 is YYREEE (reference sequence). For the CDR3, the DNA is TGTGCCAGCAGCTCTGGATTACTAGCGGTAGGGAGGGGGACCCAGTACTTC. Translation: CASSSGLLAVGRGTQYF.

CDR3 protein: CASSVAGNQPQHF. For the CDR3, the DNA is TGTGCCAGCAGCGTAGCTGGCAATCAGCCCCAGCATTTT. The chain recombines TRBV9 with TRBJ1-5, with D unresolved. V was shortened by 0 bases and J by 2 bases, with 3 bases between the two germline ends. The V gene's germline CDR1 is SGDLS and CDR2 YYNGEE. This CDR3 comprises 13 residues.

A few counts support this clone. The chain links TRBV6-5 to TRBJ2-7; a possible D gene is TRBD1 (5 bases). The CDR3 covers 15 residues. The V gene's germline CDR1 is MNHEY and CDR2 SVGAGI. With 0 bases removed from V and 6 bases from J, the gap between germline ends came to 15 bases. CDR3 in amino acids: CASSYSRQGMGEQYF. CDR3 DNA: TGTGCCAGCAGTTACTCCAGGCAGGGAATGGGCGAGCAGTACTTC.

This sequence joins TRBV7-3 and TRBJ2-2; 11 nucleotides agree with TRBD2. From germline, CDR1 is SGHTA and CDR2 FQGTGA. The CDR3 consists of 16 residues. Trimming at V came to 5 bases and at J to 5 bases, leaving 7 bases not matched to a gene. DNA of the CDR3: TGTGCCAGCAGCCCCTTGACTAGCGGGGTAACCGGGGAGCTGTTTTTT. Protein product: CASSPLTSGVTGELFF.

The chain couples TRBV5-5 to TRBJ1-4; D gene uncertain. Germline-derived CDR1 and CDR2 are SGHKS and YYEKEE (reference sequence). With 0 bases removed from V and 4 bases from J, the gap between germline ends came to 10 bases. CDR3 length: 15 residues. CDR3 residues: CASSLVQAFNEKLFF. The CDR3 DNA reads TGTGCCAGCAGCTTGGTGCAGGCCTTTAATGAAAAACTGTTTTTT.

The chain links TRBV19 to TRBJ1-5; D not certain. Germline CDR1 LNHDA, CDR2 SQIVND (reference sequence). The CDR3 runs 18 residues. Trimming cost V 3 bases and J 0 bases, with 18 bases left between them. CDR3 in amino acids: CASSMGSGVGYSNQPQHF. The CDR3 DNA reads as TGTGCCAGTAGTATGGGGTCCGGGGTGGGTTATAGCAATCAGCCCCAGCATTTT. The variable domain in full, completed from reference TRBV19 and TRBJ1-5, reads DGGITQSPKYLFRKEGQNVTLSCEQNLNHDAMYWYRQDPGQGLRLIYYSQIVNDFQKGDIAEGYSVSREKKESFPLTVTSAQKNPTAFYLCASSMGSGVGYSNQPQHFGDGTRLSIL.

The rearrangement uses TRBV11-1 and TRBJ1-1; 7 nucleotides line up with TRBD1. V shed 5 bases, J shed 4 bases, and the junction held 7 bases outside the gene matches. CDR1 and CDR2 from the germline V gene are SGHAT and FQDESV (reference sequence). The CDR3 contains 14 residues. In DNA form, the CDR3 reads TGTGCCAGCAGCCCAGACAGGGTCTCCACTGAAGCTTTCTTT. Its protein is CASSPDRVSTEAFF.

This clone showed up just a few times. The J gene is TRBJ1-2, the V gene TRBV4-2; 8 bases align to TRBD1. The J segment lost 7 bases and the V segment lost 0 bases, leaving 4 bases of the junction unmatched. Germline loops: CDR1 LGHNA, CDR2 YNFKEQ. The CDR3 is 14 amino acids. This CDR3 reads CASSQDRGLSGYTF. DNA of the CDR3: TGTGCCAGCAGCCAAGACAGGGGGCTAAGTGGCTACACCTTC.

The gene calls are TRBV7-9 and TRBJ1-2; D not certain. CDR1 is SEHNR, CDR2 FQNEAQ, per germline (reference sequence). Trimming removed 2 bases at V and 6 bases at J, with 19 bases between. The CDR3 totals 16 residues. The chain's CDR3 is CASSLLSLDALNGYTF. Here the CDR3 DNA reads TGTGCCAGCAGCTTATTGTCTCTCGATGCGCTCAATGGCTACACCTTC.

The chain joins TRBV18 to TRBJ1-2, with 10 bases matching TRBD1. Germline lookup yields CDR1 KGHSH and CDR2 LQKENI. J lost 4 bases, V lost 6 bases, and 11 bases had no gene match. CDR3 size: 16 residues. The CDR3 here is CASSSGTGVVRYGYTF. CDR3 sequence (DNA): TGTGCCAGCTCGTCGGGGACAGGGGTTGTTCGCTATGGCTACACCTTC.

The chain joins TRBV5-4 to TRBJ2-7; D might be TRBD2 (5 bases). Per germline, CDR1 SGHNT and CDR2 YYREEE (reference sequence). CDR3 size: 15 residues. Trimming removed 2 bases at V and 4 bases at J, with 16 bases between. The CDR3 DNA sequence: TGTGCCAGCAGCTTTTTTCTCGCGGGTCCGTACGAGCAGTACTTC. This gives the protein CASSFFLAGPYEQYF.

The CDR3, as DNA: TGTGCCAGCAGCGTTACGTGGACCCAGGGGGATACGCAGTATTTT. It codes for CASSVTWTQGDTQYF. This sequence joins TRBV9 and TRBJ2-3; D is perhaps TRBD1 (6 bases). Per germline, CDR1 SGDLS and CDR2 YYNGEE. The CDR3 covers 15 residues. Trimming removed 2 bases from V and 6 bases from J, with 16 bases in between.

The V gene is TRBV18, the J gene TRBJ2-1, with TRBD2 as a possible D gene (6 bases). V lost 4 bases and J lost 8, with 9 bases in between. This CDR3 is 12 amino acids long. Looked up from germline, CDR1 is KGHSH and CDR2 is LQKENI. The CDR3 coding sequence is TGTGCCAGCTCACGTTCGGGGGATGAGCAGTTCTTC. This encodes CASSRSGDEQFF.

J is TRBJ2-5 and V is TRBV11-3; 15 bases align to TRBD2. CDR3 size: 17 residues. The germline CDR1 and CDR2 sequences are SGHNT and YENEEA. V shed 5 bases and J 7 bases; nucleotides not matched to a gene: 11. CDR3 residues: CASSKSEGLAGGGTQYF. DNA of the CDR3: TGTGCCAGCAGCAAAAGCGAGGGACTAGCGGGGGGAGGGACCCAGTACTTC.

This rearrangement joins TRBV30 to TRBJ2-3; perhaps TRBD2 as D (5 bases). CDR3 length equals 14 residues. From germline, CDR1 is GTSNPN and CDR2 SVGIG (reference sequence). Trimming stripped 2 bases from V and 0 bases from J, with 9 bases between. As DNA, the CDR3 is TGTGCCTGGAGTAAGGACTTTAGCACAGATACGCAGTATTTT. Translating gives CAWSKDFSTDTQYF. Drawing the rest from reference TRBV30 and TRBJ2-3, the complete variable domain is SQTIHQWPATLVQPVGSPLSLECTVEGTSNPNLYWYRQAAGRGLQLLFYSVGIGQISSEVPQNLSASRPQDRQFILSSKKLLLSDSGFYLCAWSKDFSTDTQYFGPGTRLTVL.

This clone occurred once. At the DNA level, this CDR3 is encoded by other sequences in the same sample as well. V and J are TRBV2 and TRBJ2-2, with D perhaps matching TRBD2 (6 bases). There are 13 residues in the CDR3. V dropped 4 bases and J dropped 5 bases, with 8 bases sitting between them. The V gene's germline CDR1 is SNHLY and CDR2 FYNNEI. The CDR3 loop reads CASSVRGTGELFF. DNA of the CDR3: TGTGCCAGCAGTGTCCGGGGGACCGGGGAGCTGTTTTTT.

The V call is TRBV5-1, the J call TRBJ1-2; the match to TRBD1 covers 7 bases. V lost 5 bases to trimming and J lost 4 bases; unmatched junction nucleotides: 2. CDR1 and CDR2 from the germline V gene are SGHRS and YFSETQ. There are 12 residues in the CDR3. The CDR3 DNA reads as TGCGCCAGCAGGACAGGGATCTATGGCTACACCTTC. This translates into CASRTGIYGYTF.

Remarks on this clone: Relative to the germline gene, one junction end is altered; a read error may explain this. The rearrangement links TRBV12-5 to TRBJ2-1; D may be TRBD1 (5 bases). The CDR3 runs to 13 residues. Per germline, CDR1 LGHNT and CDR2 FRNRAP. CDR3 in amino acids: CASAAGSLNGQFF. The CDR3 coding sequence is TGTGCTAGTGCGGCAGGGTCACTCAATGGGCAGTTCTTC.

The V and J genes are TRBV7-2 and TRBJ1-5; 9 bases line up with TRBD1. V lost 6 bases to trimming and J lost 2 bases; unmatched junction nucleotides: 2. The germline V gene encodes CDR1 SGHTA and CDR2 FQGNSA. This CDR3 comprises 14 residues. The CDR3 bases are TGTGCCAGCAGATGGACAGGGGGCAATCAGCCCCAGCATTTT. Its protein is CASRWTGGNQPQHF.

The count of this clone is one. V is TRBV7-2 and J is TRBJ1-2; 7 bases align to TRBD1. V dropped 5 bases and J dropped 8; count of bases not matched to a gene: 11. The germline V gene encodes CDR1 SGHTA and CDR2 FQGNSA. CDR3 length equals 14 residues. Here the CDR3 DNA reads TGTGCCAGCAGCCAAATGACAGGGCTGAGGGGCTACACCTTC. Residues: CASSQMTGLRGYTF.

This clone was recorded at least ten times. J is TRBJ1-2 and V is TRBV13; possible D gene TRBD1, 6 bases. This CDR3 has 14 residues. Per the germline V gene, CDR1 is PRHDT and CDR2 is FYEKMQ (reference sequence). V dropped 5 bases and J dropped 0 bases, with 10 bases sitting between them. CDR3 nucleotide sequence: TGTGCCAGCAGCATCCAGGGGACTAACTATGGCTACACCTTC. Amino acid sequence: CASSIQGTNYGYTF.